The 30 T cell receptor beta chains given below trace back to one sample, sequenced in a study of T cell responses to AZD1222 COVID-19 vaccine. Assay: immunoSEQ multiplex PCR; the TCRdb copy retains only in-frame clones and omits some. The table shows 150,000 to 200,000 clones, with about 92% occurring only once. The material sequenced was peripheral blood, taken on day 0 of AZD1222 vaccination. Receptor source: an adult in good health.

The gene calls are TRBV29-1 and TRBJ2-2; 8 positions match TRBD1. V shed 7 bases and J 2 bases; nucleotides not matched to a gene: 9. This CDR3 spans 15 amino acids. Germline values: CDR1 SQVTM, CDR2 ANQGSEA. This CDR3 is CSAGVGQANTGELFF. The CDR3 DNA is TGCAGCGCTGGCGTGGGACAGGCCAACACCGGGGAGCTGTTTTTT.

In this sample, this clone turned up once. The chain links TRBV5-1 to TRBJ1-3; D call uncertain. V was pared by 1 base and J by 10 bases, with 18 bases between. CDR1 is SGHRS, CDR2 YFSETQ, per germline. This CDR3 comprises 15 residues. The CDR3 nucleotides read TGCGCCAGCAGCTTGAATGAGGTTTCCCAACGGACCATATATTTT. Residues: CASSLNEVSQRTIYF. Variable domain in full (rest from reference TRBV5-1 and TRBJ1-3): KAGVTQTPRYLIKTRGQQVTLSCSPISGHRSVSWYQQTPGQGLQFLFEYFSETQRNKGNFPGRFSGRQFSNSRSEMNVSTLELGDSALYLCASSLNEVSQRTIYFGEGSWLTVV.

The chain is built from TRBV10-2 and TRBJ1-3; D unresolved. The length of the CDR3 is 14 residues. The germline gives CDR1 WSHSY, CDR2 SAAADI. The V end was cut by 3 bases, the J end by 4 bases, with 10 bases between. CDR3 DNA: TGCGCCAGCAGTGATTCAAGGGCCGGAAACACCATATATTTT. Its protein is CASSDSRAGNTIYF.

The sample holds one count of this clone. Here the CDR3 reads CASSEDNGTGDYNEQFF. The CDR3 DNA sequence: TGTGCCAGCAGTGAAGATAACGGGACAGGAGACTACAATGAGCAGTTCTTC. The gene calls are TRBV6-1 and TRBJ2-1; 8 nucleotides match TRBD1. The CDR3 length is 17 residues. Losses at the gene ends were 1 base for V and 3 bases for J; bases not matched to a gene: 8. Germline lookup yields CDR1 MNHNS and CDR2 SASEGT.

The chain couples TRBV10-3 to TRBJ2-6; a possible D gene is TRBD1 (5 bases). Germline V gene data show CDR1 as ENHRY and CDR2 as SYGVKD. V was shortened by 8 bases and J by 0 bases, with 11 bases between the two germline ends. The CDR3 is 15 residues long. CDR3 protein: CAIGRVTSGANVLTF. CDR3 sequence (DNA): TGTGCCATCGGCAGGGTTACCTCTGGGGCCAACGTCCTGACTTTC.

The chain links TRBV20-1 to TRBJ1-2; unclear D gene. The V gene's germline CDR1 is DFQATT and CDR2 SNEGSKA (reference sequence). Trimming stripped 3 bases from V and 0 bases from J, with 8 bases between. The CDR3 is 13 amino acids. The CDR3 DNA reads TGCAGTGCTAGTGAGGCGGCTAACTATGGCTACACCTTC. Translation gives CSASEAANYGYTF.

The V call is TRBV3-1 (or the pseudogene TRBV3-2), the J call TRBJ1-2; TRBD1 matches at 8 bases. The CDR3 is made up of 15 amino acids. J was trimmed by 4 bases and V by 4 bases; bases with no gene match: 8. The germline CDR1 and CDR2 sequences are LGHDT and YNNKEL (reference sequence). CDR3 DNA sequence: TGTGCCAGCAGCCCGTCCGGGACAGGTAGCTATGGCTACACCTTC. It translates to CASSPSGTGSYGYTF.

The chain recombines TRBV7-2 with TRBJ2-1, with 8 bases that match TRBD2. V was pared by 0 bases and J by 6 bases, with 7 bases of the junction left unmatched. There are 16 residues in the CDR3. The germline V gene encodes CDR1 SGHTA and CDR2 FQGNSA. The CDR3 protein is CASSLAGGGMGNEQFF. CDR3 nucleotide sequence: TGTGCCAGCAGCTTAGCGGGCGGGGGGATGGGCAATGAGCAGTTCTTC.

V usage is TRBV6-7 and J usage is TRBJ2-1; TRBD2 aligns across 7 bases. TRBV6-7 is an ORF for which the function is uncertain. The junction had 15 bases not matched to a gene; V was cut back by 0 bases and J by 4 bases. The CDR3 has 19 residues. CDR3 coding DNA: TGTGCCAGCAGTTACTCGTCCACTAGCGACAAGTGGAGATACAATGAGCAGTTCTTC. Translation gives CASSYSSTSDKWRYNEQFF.

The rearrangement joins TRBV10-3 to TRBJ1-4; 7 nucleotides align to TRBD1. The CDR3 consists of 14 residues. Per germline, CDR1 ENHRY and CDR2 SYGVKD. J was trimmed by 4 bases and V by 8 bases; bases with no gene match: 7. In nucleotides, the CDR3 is TGTGCCATCCATTCGGGACAGCTTAATGAAAAACTGTTTTTT. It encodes CAIHSGQLNEKLFF.

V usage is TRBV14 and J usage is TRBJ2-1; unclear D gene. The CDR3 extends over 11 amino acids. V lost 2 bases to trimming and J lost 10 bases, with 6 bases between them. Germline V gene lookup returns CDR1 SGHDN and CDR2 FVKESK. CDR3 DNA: TGTGCCAGCAGCCAATCCCCCGAGCAGTTCTTC. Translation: CASSQSPEQFF.

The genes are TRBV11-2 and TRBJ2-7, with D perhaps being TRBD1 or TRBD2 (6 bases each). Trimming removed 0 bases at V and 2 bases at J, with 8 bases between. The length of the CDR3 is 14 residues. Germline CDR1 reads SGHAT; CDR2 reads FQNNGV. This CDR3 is CASSLERGPYEQYF. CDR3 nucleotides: TGTGCCAGCAGCTTAGAACGGGGGCCCTACGAGCAGTACTTC. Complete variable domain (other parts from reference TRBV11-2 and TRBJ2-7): EAGVAQSPRYKIIEKRQSVAFWCNPISGHATLYWYQQILGQGPKLLIQFQNNGVVDDSQLPKDRFSAERLKGVDSTLKIQPAKLEDSAVYLCASSLERGPYEQYFGPGTRLTVT.

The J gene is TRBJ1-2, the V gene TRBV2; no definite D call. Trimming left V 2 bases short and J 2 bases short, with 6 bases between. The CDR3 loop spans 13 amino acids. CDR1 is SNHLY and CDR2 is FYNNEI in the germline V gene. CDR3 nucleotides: TGTGCCAGCAGTGAAAGGCAGAACTATGGCTACACCTTC. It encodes CASSERQNYGYTF.

CDR3 nucleotide sequence: TGCGCCAGCAGCCAAGAGAGGTACACTGAAGCTTTCTTT. This translates into CASSQERYTEAFF. The chain links TRBV4-1 to TRBJ1-1, with D uncertain. Trimming cost V 0 bases and J 3 bases, with 5 bases left between them. CDR1 MGHRA and CDR2 YSYEKL come from the germline V gene. CDR3 length equals 13 residues.

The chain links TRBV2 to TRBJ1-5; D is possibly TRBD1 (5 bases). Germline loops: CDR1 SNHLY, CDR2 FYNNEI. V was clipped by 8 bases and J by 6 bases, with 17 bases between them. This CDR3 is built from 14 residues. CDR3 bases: TGTGCCAGCCTAGCCCAGGGATTGGGTCAGCCCCAGCATTTT. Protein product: CASLAQGLGQPQHF. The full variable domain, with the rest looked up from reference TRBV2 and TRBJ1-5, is EPEVTQTPSHQVTQMGQEVILRCVPISNHLYFYWYRQILGQKVEFLVSFYNNEISEKSEIFDDQFSVERPDGSNFTLKIRSTKLEDSAMYFCASLAQGLGQPQHFGDGTRLSIL.

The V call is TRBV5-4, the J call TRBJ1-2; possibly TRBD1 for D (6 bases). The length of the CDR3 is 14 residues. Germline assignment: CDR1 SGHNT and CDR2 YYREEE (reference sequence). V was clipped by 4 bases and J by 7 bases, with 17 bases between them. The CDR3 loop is CASSVTQGTGGYTF. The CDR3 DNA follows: TGTGCCAGCAGCGTGACACAGGGAACGGGTGGCTACACCTTC. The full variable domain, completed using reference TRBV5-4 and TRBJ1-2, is ETGVTQSPTHLIKTRGQQVTLRCSSQSGHNTVSWYQQALGQGPQFIFQYYREEENGRGNFPPRFSGLQFPNYSSELNVNALELDDSALYLCASSVTQGTGGYTFGSGTRLTVV.

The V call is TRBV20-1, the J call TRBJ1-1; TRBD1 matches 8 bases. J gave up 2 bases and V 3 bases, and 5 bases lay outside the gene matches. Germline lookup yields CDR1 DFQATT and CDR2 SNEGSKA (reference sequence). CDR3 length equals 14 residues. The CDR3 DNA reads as TGCAGTGCTAGTGTGACAGGGGATAACACTGAAGCTTTCTTT. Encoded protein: CSASVTGDNTEAFF.

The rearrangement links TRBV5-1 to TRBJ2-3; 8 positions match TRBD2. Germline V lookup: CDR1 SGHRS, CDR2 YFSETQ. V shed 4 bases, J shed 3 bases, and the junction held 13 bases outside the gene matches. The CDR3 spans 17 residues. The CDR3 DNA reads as TGCGCCAGCAGCCCCGGTTTTGCGGGGGGCCCTACAGATACGCAGTATTTT. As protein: CASSPGFAGGPTDTQYF.

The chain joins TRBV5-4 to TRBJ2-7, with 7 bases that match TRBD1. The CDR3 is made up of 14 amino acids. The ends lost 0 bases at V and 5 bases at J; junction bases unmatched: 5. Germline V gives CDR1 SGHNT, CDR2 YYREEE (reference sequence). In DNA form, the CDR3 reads TGTGCCAGCAGCTTGGTGCAGGGGGAGAACGAGCAGTACTTC. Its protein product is CASSLVQGENEQYF.

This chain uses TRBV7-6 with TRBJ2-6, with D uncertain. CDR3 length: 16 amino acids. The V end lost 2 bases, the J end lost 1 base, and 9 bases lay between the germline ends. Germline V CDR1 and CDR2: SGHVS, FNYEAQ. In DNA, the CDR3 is TGTGCCAGCAGCTTATTTCACACATCTGGGGCCAACGTCCTGACTTTC. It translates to CASSLFHTSGANVLTF.

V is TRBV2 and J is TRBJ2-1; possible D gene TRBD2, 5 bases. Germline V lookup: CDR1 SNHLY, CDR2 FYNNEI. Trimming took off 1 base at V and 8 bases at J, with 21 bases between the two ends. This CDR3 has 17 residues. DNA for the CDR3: TGTGCCAGCAGTGAAGGCGCCCGGCTGGACGGAGGTGATGAGCAGTTCTTC. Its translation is CASSEGARLDGGDEQFF.

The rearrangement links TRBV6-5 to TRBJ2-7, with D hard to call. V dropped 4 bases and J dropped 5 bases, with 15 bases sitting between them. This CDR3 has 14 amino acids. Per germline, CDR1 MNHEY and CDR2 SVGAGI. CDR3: CASSSARWSNEQYF. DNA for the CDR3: TGTGCCAGCAGTTCGGCAAGATGGAGCAACGAGCAGTACTTC.

CDR3 nucleotides: TGCAGCGTGAGAACCGGGACAGGGGTAGGAAAACTGTTTTTT. The encoded protein is CSVRTGTGVGKLFF. The chain carries TRBV29-1 and TRBJ1-4; TRBD1 agrees at 10 bases. The CDR3 extends over 14 amino acids. Germline values: CDR1 SQVTM, CDR2 ANQGSEA. Trimming cost V 6 bases and J 10 bases; bases outside gene matches: 11. The full variable domain, rest sourced from reference TRBV29-1 and TRBJ1-4, is SAVISQKPSRDICQRGTSLTIQCQVDSQVTMMFWYRQQPGQSLTLIATANQGSEATYESGFVIDKFPISRPNLTFSTLTVSNMSPEDSSIYLCSVRTGTGVGKLFFGSGTQLSVL.

The CDR3 loop is CASRRGTGQNTEAFF. For the CDR3, the DNA is TGTGCCAGCCGCCGGGGGACAGGGCAGAACACTGAAGCTTTCTTT. This rearrangement joins TRBV3-1 (or the pseudogene TRBV3-2) to TRBJ1-1, with 9 bases that match TRBD1. The CDR3 runs to 15 residues. Per germline, CDR1 LGHDT and CDR2 YNNKEL (reference sequence). Trimming took 8 bases from V and 1 from J; bases not matched to a gene: 8.

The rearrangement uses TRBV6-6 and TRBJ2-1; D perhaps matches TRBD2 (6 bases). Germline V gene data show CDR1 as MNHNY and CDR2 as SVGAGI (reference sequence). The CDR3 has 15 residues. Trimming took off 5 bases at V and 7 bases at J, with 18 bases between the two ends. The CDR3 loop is CASSVGVRRGNEQFF. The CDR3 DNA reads TGTGCCAGCAGTGTCGGAGTGAGGAGGGGAAATGAGCAGTTCTTC.

CDR3 coding DNA: TGTGCCAGCAGGATCACAGGTGGGGCGGGTCAGCCCCAGCATTTT. Protein: CASRITGGAGQPQHF. The chain uses TRBV6-5 and TRBJ1-5; TRBD1 is a possible D gene (5 bases). V lost 6 bases to trimming and J lost 6 bases, with 18 bases between them. This CDR3 has 15 amino acids. The germline gives CDR1 MNHEY, CDR2 SVGAGI.

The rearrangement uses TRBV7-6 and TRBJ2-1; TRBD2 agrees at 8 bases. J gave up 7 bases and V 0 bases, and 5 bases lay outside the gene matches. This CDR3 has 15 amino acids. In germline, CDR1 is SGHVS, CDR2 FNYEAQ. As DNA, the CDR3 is TGTGCCAGCAGCTTAGCCGGGGGGGCCTGGAATGAGCAGTTCTTC. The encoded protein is CASSLAGGAWNEQFF.

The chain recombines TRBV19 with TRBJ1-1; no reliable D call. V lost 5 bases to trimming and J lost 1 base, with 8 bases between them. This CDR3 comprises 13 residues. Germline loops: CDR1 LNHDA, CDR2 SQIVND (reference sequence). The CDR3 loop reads CASSRQANTEAFF. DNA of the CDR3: TGTGCCAGTAGTCGTCAGGCGAACACTGAAGCTTTCTTT. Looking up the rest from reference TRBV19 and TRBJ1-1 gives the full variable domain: DGGITQSPKYLFRKEGQNVTLSCEQNLNHDAMYWYRQDPGQGLRLIYYSQIVNDFQKGDIAEGYSVSREKKESFPLTVTSAQKNPTAFYLCASSRQANTEAFFGQGTRLTVV.

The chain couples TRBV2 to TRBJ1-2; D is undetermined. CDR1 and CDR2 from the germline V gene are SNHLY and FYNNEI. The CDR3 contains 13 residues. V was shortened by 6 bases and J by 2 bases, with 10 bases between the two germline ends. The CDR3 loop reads CASSLEVNYGYTF. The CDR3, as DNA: TGTGCCAGCAGCCTGGAGGTGAACTATGGCTACACCTTC.

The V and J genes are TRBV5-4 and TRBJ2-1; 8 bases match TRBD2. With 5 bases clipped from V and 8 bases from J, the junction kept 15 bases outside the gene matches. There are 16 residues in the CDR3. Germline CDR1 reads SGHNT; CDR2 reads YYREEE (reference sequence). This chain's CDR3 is CASSRKRGPRVDEQFF. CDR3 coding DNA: TGTGCCAGCAGTCGGAAGCGGGGGCCCCGGGTGGATGAGCAGTTCTTC. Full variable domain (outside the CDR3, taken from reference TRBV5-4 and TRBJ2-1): ETGVTQSPTHLIKTRGQQVTLRCSSQSGHNTVSWYQQALGQGPQFIFQYYREEENGRGNFPPRFSGLQFPNYSSELNVNALELDDSALYLCASSRKRGPRVDEQFFGPGTRLTVL.